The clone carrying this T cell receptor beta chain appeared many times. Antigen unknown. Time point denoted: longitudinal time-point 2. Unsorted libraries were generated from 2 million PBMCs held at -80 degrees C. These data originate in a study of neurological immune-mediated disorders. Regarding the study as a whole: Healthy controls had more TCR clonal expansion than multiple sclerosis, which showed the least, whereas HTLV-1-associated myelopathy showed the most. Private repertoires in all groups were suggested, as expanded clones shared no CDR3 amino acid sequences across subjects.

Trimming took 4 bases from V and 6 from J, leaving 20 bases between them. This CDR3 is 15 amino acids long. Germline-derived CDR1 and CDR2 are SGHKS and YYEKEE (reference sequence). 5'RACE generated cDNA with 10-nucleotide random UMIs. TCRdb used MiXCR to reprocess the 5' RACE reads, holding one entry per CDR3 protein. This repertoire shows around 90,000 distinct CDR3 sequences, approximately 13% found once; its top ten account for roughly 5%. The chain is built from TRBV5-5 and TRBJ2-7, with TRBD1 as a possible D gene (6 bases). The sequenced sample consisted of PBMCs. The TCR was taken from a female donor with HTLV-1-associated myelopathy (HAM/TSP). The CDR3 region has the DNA TGTGCCAGCAGCCCAGGACAGATAGGCCTAGGCGAGCAGTACTTC. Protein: CASSPGQIGLGEQYF.